This TCR beta chain was sequenced in a study of blood T cell repertoires in COVID-19 (dated by TCRdb to 2020 to 2022). About the investigation overall: Recovered participants in ImmuneRACE Cohort 3 were defined by two consecutive negative NP/OP PCR tests, clearance by a healthcare professional, or resolution of symptoms. The collaborator samples originated in the United States, Italy and Spain and spanned the acute and convalescent phases of COVID-19. Samples were obtained from the ongoing ImmuneRACE study (first 160 participants) and from 1,254 subjects provided by 6 global collaborators. HLA class I and class II types, where available, came from metadata supplied by the sample provider rather than from assay-based typing. A de-identified subject ID, COVID-19 status, age in years and sex were almost always included in the sample metadata. The prospective study material was composed of cDNA or gDNA derived from T cells, B-cell-depleted T cells, or PBMCs. Deeply sampled blood TCRbeta repertoires from subjects exposed to, actively infected with, or recovered from COVID-19 were included in the dataset. The repertoires were made available in a free public database intended to serve as a resource for research on the immune response to SARS-CoV-2.

Participants in the prospective study were aged roughly 18 to 95 years, lived in under 30 United States geographic areas, and enrolled through a virtual design. In the prospective study, cohorts were assigned on the basis of participant-reported clinical history obtained from a screening survey and a study questionnaire. In the prospective study, mobile phlebotomists collected whole blood, serum and a nasopharyngeal or oropharyngeal swab from each participant. Over a roughly 2-month period, participants in the prospective study had the option of providing additional blood draws and questionnaires. Prospective study blood samples were shipped either frozen or at room temperature before DNA extraction. With regard to this clone: This clone's antigen is unknown. Base-call qualities are not available, and no considerably larger clone is one nucleotide away.

What the work shows at the level of the full study, not this receptor alone: Clinical and demographic metadata were provided uncurated, with the amount varying by source and participant.

TCRbeta CDR3 regions were amplified from genomic DNA by means of the immunoSEQ Assay, a bias-controlled multiplex PCR. Per the source publication's procedure: The number of nucleated cells in each sample was estimated by amplification of reference gene primers within the assay. To quantify the absolute abundance of each unique TCRbeta CDR3 rearrangement, sequence reads were collapsed and filtered. For each sample, productive Simpson clonality was calculated as the square root of Simpson's diversity index across productive rearrangements. TCRdb provides this immuneACCESS table in a form limited to in-frame rearrangements. Some clones are lacking; in checked studies, under half of them reflect an unresolved V gene, and why the rest are absent is not known. The D gene and trimming were derived from the DNA, and the V and J assignments and clone size from that table. Present in this sample are roughly 150,000 clones, 79% of which were seen just once. The ten most abundant clones make up around a fifth of the sample.

Per the germline V gene, SNHLY is the CDR1 and FYNNEI is the CDR2. Spanning cysteine to phenylalanine, the CDR3 consists of 14 amino acids. Kept here is only the CDR3 DNA, which spans 42 bases and is read in frame from base 1. V and J are trimmed by 6 bases and 4 bases, and the gene matches miss 8 bases of the junction. Sequencing was carried out using PBMCs or T cells enriched from blood (not recorded which). The receptor comes from a woman in her 70s in a cohort exposed to, infected with or recovered from COVID-19 (not recorded which). This chain joins TRBV2 to TRBJ1-1; 7 of the junction bases match TRBD1. CDR3 sequence: CASRTGTLSTEAFF. The DNA sequence is as follows: TGTGCCAGCAGGACAGGGACTTTATCCACTGAAGCTTTCTTT.